The 24 T cell receptor beta chains below come from one sample, sequenced in a study of technical replicates of blood from a few donors (dated by TCRdb to the late 2010s). The library was made by the immunoSEQ multiplex PCR assay. Not all clones reach the TCRdb copy of this immuneACCESS table, which keeps in-frame sequences only. Checked studies attribute under half of the gap to unresolved V genes and leave the rest unexplained. Within this sample are tens of thousands of clones, with approximately 96% of them counted one time only. Of the sample, under 0.3% is held by the ten largest clones. Source material: T cells isolated from PBMCs. The receptors stem from a human donor in good health.

The chain carries TRBV4-3 and TRBJ1-1, with D hard to call. Trimming removed 2 bases from V and 4 bases from J, with 8 bases in between. There are 13 residues in the CDR3. Germline values: CDR1 LGHNA, CDR2 YSLEER. CDR3 sequence reads: CASSQYRGTEAFF. In nucleotides, the CDR3 is TGCGCCAGCAGCCAATATCGGGGCACTGAAGCTTTCTTT.

This clone has a single count. This chain links TRBV11-1 with TRBJ1-1; 7 bases line up with TRBD1. The CDR3 spans 15 residues. Germline V gene sequence: CDR1 SGHAT, CDR2 FQDESV (reference sequence). The junction had 19 bases not matched to a gene; V was cut back by 6 bases and J by 12 bases. The CDR3 DNA is TGTGCCAGCAGGACAGGGCAGGTACTGGAGACCGGGACTTTCTTT. Residues: CASRTGQVLETGTFF.

V usage is TRBV5-1 and J usage is TRBJ1-1; TRBD1 is a possible D gene (6 bases). The CDR3 contains 15 residues. The V end was cut by 3 bases, the J end by 4 bases, with 16 bases between. CDR1 is SGHRS, CDR2 YFSETQ, per germline. CDR3 region: CASSWTGQSGTEAFF. As DNA, the CDR3 is TGCGCCAGCAGCTGGACCGGACAGTCTGGCACTGAAGCTTTCTTT.

The CDR3 DNA reads TGTGCCAGCAGCTCCTTCGACAGGGGGCATTACTATGGCTACACCTTC. It specifies CASSSFDRGHYYGYTF. The rearrangement uses TRBV5-6 and TRBJ1-2; TRBD1 agrees at 10 bases. V lost 3 bases and J lost 3; bases outside the gene matches: 8. The germline gives CDR1 SGHDT, CDR2 YYEEEE. This CDR3 has 16 residues.

The rearrangement links TRBV6-1 to TRBJ2-7; 12 bases line up with TRBD2. Trimming took 3 bases from V and 2 from J; bases not matched to a gene: 2. Looked up from germline, CDR1 is MNHNS and CDR2 is SASEGT. The CDR3 sequence is 15 residues long. Written as DNA, the CDR3 is TGTGCCAGCAGTGAGGGACTAGCGGGTACCTACGAGCAGTACTTC. Amino acid sequence: CASSEGLAGTYEQYF.

This clone was counted a single time. The chain employs TRBV4-2 and TRBJ1-1; a possible D gene is TRBD1 (5 bases). The CDR3 is 15 amino acids. Trimming pared 1 base from V and 4 bases from J, leaving 13 bases between. Germline CDR1 is LGHNA and CDR2 is YNFKEQ. In DNA form, the CDR3 reads TGTGCCAGCAGCCAAGTACAGGCGCAGAGCACTGAAGCTTTCTTT. It translates to CASSQVQAQSTEAFF.

The rearrangement uses TRBV7-9 and TRBJ1-2; tentatively, D is TRBD1 (5 bases). Trimming removed 1 base at V and 8 bases at J, with 14 bases between. CDR1 and CDR2 from the germline V gene are SEHNR and FQNEAQ (reference sequence). The CDR3 contains 14 residues. CDR3 region: CASSLERTNMGYTF. CDR3 nucleotides: TGTGCCAGCAGCTTAGAACGGACAAATATGGGCTACACCTTC.

The chain recombines TRBV7-3 with TRBJ1-1, with D tentatively TRBD1 (5 bases). V was clipped by 4 bases and J by 2 bases, with 8 bases between them. From germline, CDR1 is SGHTA and CDR2 FQGTGA. The CDR3 is made up of 13 amino acids. The DNA for the CDR3 is TGTGCCAGCAGCTCAGGACACAACACTGAAGCTTTCTTT. This translates into CASSSGHNTEAFF.

V and J are TRBV27 and TRBJ1-1; possibly TRBD1 for D (5 bases). Germline-derived CDR1 and CDR2 are MNHEY and SMNVEV (reference sequence). The CDR3 runs 14 residues. V was trimmed by 5 bases and J by 4 bases, leaving 14 bases between them. CDR3 amino acids: CASSVGGGGTEAFF. CDR3 bases: TGTGCCAGCAGTGTCGGTGGGGGGGGCACTGAAGCTTTCTTT.

This clone was found once. V is TRBV7-7 and J is TRBJ2-3; 11 nucleotides match TRBD2. CDR1 and CDR2 (germline): SSHAT, FNYEAQ (reference sequence). Germline trimming cut 2 bases from V and 2 bases from J; bases unmatched to any gene: 3. This CDR3 contains 16 residues. The CDR3 loop is CASSLRGLADTDTQYF. The CDR3 DNA follows: TGTGCCAGCAGCTTAAGGGGACTAGCGGACACAGATACGCAGTATTTT. Using reference TRBV7-7 and TRBJ2-3 for the parts outside the CDR3, the full variable domain is GAGVSQSPRYKVTKRGQDVTLRCDPISSHATLYWYQQALGQGPEFLTYFNYEAQPDKSGLPSDRFSAERPEGSISTLTIQRTEQRDSAMYRCASSLRGLADTDTQYFGPGTRLTVL.

The V gene is TRBV7-8, the J gene TRBJ2-1; D unclear. Germline lookup yields CDR1 SGHVS and CDR2 FQNEAQ. The CDR3 runs 14 residues. V lost 2 bases to trimming and J lost 7 bases, with 12 bases between them. The CDR3 loop reads CASSLIETLNEQFF. As DNA, the CDR3 is TGTGCCAGCAGCTTAATCGAGACTCTTAATGAGCAGTTCTTC.

Points on this clone: Other DNA variants within this sample encode the same CDR3. The V call is TRBV10-3, the J call TRBJ1-4, with 9 bases lining up with TRBD1. The germline gives CDR1 ENHRY, CDR2 SYGVKD. J gave up 5 bases and V 2 bases, and 3 bases lay outside the gene matches. The CDR3 covers 15 residues. CDR3 coding DNA: TGTGCCATCAGTGAGACCGGGACAGGGAATGAAAAACTGTTTTTT. This sequence encodes CAISETGTGNEKLFF.

The chain couples TRBV10-2 to TRBJ2-7; D remains ambiguous. CDR3 size: 14 residues. Per germline, CDR1 WSHSY and CDR2 SAAADI. Trimming removed 4 bases at V and 4 bases at J, with 14 bases between. The CDR3 coding sequence is TGCGCCAGCAGTGTTGGCCAAAGATCTTACGAGCAGTACTTC. Its protein product is CASSVGQRSYEQYF.

The chain couples TRBV5-1 to TRBJ2-1; 9 bases match TRBD2. Germline assignment: CDR1 SGHRS and CDR2 YFSETQ. This CDR3 is 13 amino acids long. The J segment lost 8 bases and the V segment lost 2 bases, leaving 2 bases of the junction unmatched. The CDR3 DNA reads as TGCGCCAGCAGCTTTAGCGGGAGTCATGAGCAGTTCTTC. It translates to CASSFSGSHEQFF.

The V call is TRBV28, the J call TRBJ2-5; the match to TRBD1 covers 9 bases. Germline trimming cut 2 bases from V and 2 bases from J; bases unmatched to any gene: 3. This CDR3 is 15 amino acids long. CDR1 is MDHEN, CDR2 SYDVKM, per germline. In DNA form, the CDR3 reads TGTGCCAGCAGTTTAGGGACAGGGCCACAAGAGACCCAGTACTTC. Residues: CASSLGTGPQETQYF.

The chain employs TRBV6-5 and TRBJ2-7; a possible D gene is TRBD2 (6 bases). Trimming cost V 0 bases and J 1 base, with 13 bases left between them. The germline CDR1 and CDR2 sequences are MNHEY and SVGAGI. This CDR3 spans 16 amino acids. CDR3 loop: CASSYSFGSRSYEQYF. The CDR3 DNA follows: TGTGCCAGCAGTTACTCTTTCGGGAGCAGGTCCTACGAGCAGTACTTC.

The V call is TRBV5-1, the J call TRBJ2-7; TRBD1 is a possible D gene (6 bases). Germline V gives CDR1 SGHRS, CDR2 YFSETQ. Deletions cut 0 bases from V and 5 bases from J, with 12 bases between. This CDR3 region has 14 residues. The CDR3 sequence is CASSLVGYRDEQYF. CDR3 nucleotides: TGCGCCAGCAGCTTGGTGGGGTACAGGGACGAGCAGTACTTC.

This chain links TRBV4-2 with TRBJ1-4, with 7 nucleotides matching TRBD1. CDR3 size: 14 residues. V lost 4 bases and J lost 7; bases outside the gene matches: 6. CDR1 is LGHNA, CDR2 YNFKEQ, per germline. The CDR3 sequence: CASSPGGPSEKLFF. The CDR3 DNA follows: TGTGCCAGCAGCCCAGGGGGACCCAGTGAAAAACTGTTTTTT.

The J gene is TRBJ2-5, the V gene TRBV4-3; 7 positions match TRBD1. Germline-derived CDR1 and CDR2 are LGHNA and YSLEER. After removal of 4 bases from V and 5 bases from J, the junction contained 7 bases not matched to a gene. The length of the CDR3 is 14 residues. The CDR3 DNA sequence: TGCGCCAGCAGCCTTTGGGACAGAGGGGAGACCCAGTACTTC. Amino acids: CASSLWDRGETQYF.

J is TRBJ2-1 and V is TRBV10-2; TRBD2 is a possible D gene (6 bases). V lost 3 bases and J 3 bases, leaving 18 bases between the germline ends. The germline V gene has CDR1 WSHSY and CDR2 SAAADI. The CDR3 is 17 residues long. The CDR3 loop reads CASSDPLTGVFYNEQFF. The CDR3 nucleotides are TGCGCCAGCAGTGACCCCCTGACGGGAGTTTTCTACAATGAGCAGTTCTTC.

The chain uses TRBV7-2 and TRBJ1-5; 9 bases align to TRBD1. The length of the CDR3 is 16 residues. The germline gives CDR1 SGHTA, CDR2 FQGNSA. V was pared by 7 bases and J by 2 bases, with 9 bases of the junction left unmatched. Here the CDR3 reads CASTADRGLGNQPQHF. In DNA form, the CDR3 reads TGTGCCAGCACCGCAGACAGGGGGTTAGGCAATCAGCCCCAGCATTTT.

The CDR3 region is CASSPGGENTEAFF. For the CDR3, the DNA is TGTGCCAGCAGCCCGGGCGGGGAGAACACTGAAGCTTTCTTT. The chain joins TRBV7-9 to TRBJ1-1; no clear D. Trimming shortened V by 5 bases and J by 1 base, and 11 bases separated the two germline ends. CDR1 and CDR2 from the germline V gene are SEHNR and FQNEAQ (reference sequence). The CDR3 runs 14 residues. The variable domain in full, with the rest retrieved from reference TRBV7-9 and TRBJ1-1, is DTGVSQNPRHKITKRGQNVTFRCDPISEHNRLYWYRQTLGQGPEFLTYFQNEAQLEKSRLLSDRFSAERPKGSFSTLEIQRTEQGDSAMYLCASSPGGENTEAFFGQGTRLTVV.

The chain couples TRBV5-1 to TRBJ2-3, with D maybe TRBD1 (6 bases). The CDR3 is 16 residues long. The germline CDR1 and CDR2 sequences are SGHRS and YFSETQ. V was trimmed by 0 bases and J by 2 bases, leaving 13 bases between them. CDR3 region: CASSLEDSRATDTQYF. DNA for the CDR3: TGCGCCAGCAGCTTGGAGGACAGTCGAGCCACAGATACGCAGTATTTT.

The chain is built from TRBV18 and TRBJ2-7; 10 bases are a match to TRBD1. CDR1 and CDR2 from the germline V gene are KGHSH and LQKENI. Trimming took 6 bases from V and 4 from J; bases not matched to a gene: 6. The CDR3 totals 14 residues. Here the CDR3 reads CASSPGTGDYEQYF. CDR3 DNA sequence: TGTGCCAGCTCCCCCGGGACAGGGGATTACGAGCAGTACTTC.